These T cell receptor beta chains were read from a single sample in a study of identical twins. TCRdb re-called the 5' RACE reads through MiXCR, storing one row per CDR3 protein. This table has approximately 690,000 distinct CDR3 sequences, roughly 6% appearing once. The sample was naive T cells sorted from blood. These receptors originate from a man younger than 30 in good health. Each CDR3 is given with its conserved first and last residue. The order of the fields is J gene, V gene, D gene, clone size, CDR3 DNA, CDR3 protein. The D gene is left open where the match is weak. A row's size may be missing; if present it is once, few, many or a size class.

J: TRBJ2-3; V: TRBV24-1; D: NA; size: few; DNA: TGTGCCACCAGTGATTCGCCCGTGGGTACGCAGTATTTT; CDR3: CATSDSPVGTQYF
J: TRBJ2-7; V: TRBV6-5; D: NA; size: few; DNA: TGTGCCAGCAGTTACGGGGGCAGGGGACTCTTCGAGCAGTACTTC; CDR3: CASSYGGRGLFEQYF
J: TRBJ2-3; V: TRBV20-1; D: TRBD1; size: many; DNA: TGCAGTGCGCCAGACAGGGGGCCGGCAGATACGCAGTATTTT; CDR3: CSAPDRGPADTQYF
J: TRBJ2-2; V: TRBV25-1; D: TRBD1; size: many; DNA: TGTGCCAGCAGTCCCCGGGACAGCGCTGCGGAGCTGTTTTTT; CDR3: CASSPRDSAAELFF
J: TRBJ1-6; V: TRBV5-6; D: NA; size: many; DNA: TGTGCCAGCGGGCTCCTGATTGGAGCTTCCTCCTATAATTCACCCCTCCACTTT; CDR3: CASGLLIGASSYNSPLHF
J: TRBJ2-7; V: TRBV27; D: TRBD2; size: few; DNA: TGTGCCAGCAGTCCAAGCGGACTAGCGGGGTCCTACGAGCAGTACTTC; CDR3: CASSPSGLAGSYEQYF
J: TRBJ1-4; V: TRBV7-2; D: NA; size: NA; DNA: TGTGCCAGCAGCCCCGAATGGCGCGCAACTAATGAAAAACTGTTTTTT; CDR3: CASSPEWRATNEKLFF
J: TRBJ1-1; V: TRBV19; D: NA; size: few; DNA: TGTGCCAGTAGTATTTGGGGGGTTGACACTGAAGCTTTCTTT; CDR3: CASSIWGVDTEAFF
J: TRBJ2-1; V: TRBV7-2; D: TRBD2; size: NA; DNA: TGTGCCAGCAGCTTTGGGTGGATAGCGGGAAATGAGCAGTTCTTC; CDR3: CASSFGWIAGNEQFF
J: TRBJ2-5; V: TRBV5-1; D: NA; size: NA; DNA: TGCGCCAGCAGCTTGGGCAAGGAAGAGACCCAGTACTTC; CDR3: CASSLGKEETQYF